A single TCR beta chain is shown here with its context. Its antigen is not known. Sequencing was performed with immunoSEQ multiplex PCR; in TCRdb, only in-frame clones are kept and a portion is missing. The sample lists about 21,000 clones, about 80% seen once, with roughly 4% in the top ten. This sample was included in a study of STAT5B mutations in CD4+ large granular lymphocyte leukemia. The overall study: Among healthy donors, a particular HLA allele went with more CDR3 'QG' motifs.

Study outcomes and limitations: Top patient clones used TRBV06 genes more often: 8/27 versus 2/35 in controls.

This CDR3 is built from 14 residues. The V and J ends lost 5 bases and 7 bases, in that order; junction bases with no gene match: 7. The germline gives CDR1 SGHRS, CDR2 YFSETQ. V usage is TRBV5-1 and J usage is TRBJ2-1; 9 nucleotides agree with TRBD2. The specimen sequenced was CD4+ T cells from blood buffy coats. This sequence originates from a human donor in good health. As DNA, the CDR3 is TGCGCCAGCAGGGATAGCGGGAGTGTGAATGAGCAGTTCTTC. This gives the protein CASRDSGSVNEQFF.